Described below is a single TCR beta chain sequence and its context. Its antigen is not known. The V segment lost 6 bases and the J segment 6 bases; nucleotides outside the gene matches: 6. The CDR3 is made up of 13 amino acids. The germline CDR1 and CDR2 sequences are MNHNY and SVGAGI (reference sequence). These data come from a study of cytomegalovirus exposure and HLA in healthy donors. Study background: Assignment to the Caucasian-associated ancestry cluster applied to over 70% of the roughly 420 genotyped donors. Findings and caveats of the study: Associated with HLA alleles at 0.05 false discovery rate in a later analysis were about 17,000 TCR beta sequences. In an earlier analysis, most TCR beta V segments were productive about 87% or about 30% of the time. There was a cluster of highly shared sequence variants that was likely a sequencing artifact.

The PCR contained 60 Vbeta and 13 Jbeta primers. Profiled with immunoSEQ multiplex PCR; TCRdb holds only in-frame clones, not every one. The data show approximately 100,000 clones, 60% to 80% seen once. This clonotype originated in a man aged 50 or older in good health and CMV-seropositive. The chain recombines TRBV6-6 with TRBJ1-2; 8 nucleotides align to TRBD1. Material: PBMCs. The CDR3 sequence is CASRDRGGHGYTF. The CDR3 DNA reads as TGTGCCAGCAGAGACAGGGGTGGCCATGGCTACACCTTC.